The 6 T cell receptor beta chains given below trace back to one sample, sequenced in a study of shared clonotypes between healthy human individuals. Sequencing was performed with immunoSEQ multiplex PCR; in TCRdb, only in-frame clones are kept and a portion is missing. Of a few million clones detected, approximately 95% appear once; the ten largest clones hold roughly 0.36%. Sequenced: naive CD4+ T cells from PBMCs. This sample's subset: CD45RA+ positively selected. The receptors were sampled from a man between 18 and 29 years old in good health. Some clones in this sample may be carry-over from other donors' samples.

The chain carries TRBV4-2 and TRBJ2-1, with D possibly being TRBD1 or TRBD2 (5 bases each). In germline, CDR1 is LGHNA, CDR2 YNFKEQ. This CDR3 region has 16 residues. With 0 bases removed from V and 0 bases from J, the gap between germline ends came to 9 bases. This chain's CDR3 is CASSQDLGTSYNEQFF. The CDR3 DNA sequence: TGTGCCAGCAGCCAAGATCTTGGGACCTCCTACAATGAGCAGTTCTTC.

As concerns this clone: Other DNA sequences of this sample code for an identical CDR3. V is TRBV7-3 and J is TRBJ2-2, with 8 bases fitting TRBD1. V trimming: 1 base; J trimming: 1 base; junction bases outside the gene matches: 2. The germline gives CDR1 SGHTA, CDR2 FQGTGA. The CDR3 extends over 16 amino acids. The CDR3 loop is CASSLRGTGNTGELFF. The CDR3 DNA reads TGTGCCAGCAGCTTAAGGGGGACAGGGAACACCGGGGAGCTGTTTTTT.

This chain joins TRBV7-3 and TRBJ1-1, with D unresolved. With 1 base removed from V and 1 base from J, the gap between germline ends came to 10 bases. The CDR3 spans 15 residues. Germline assignment: CDR1 SGHTA and CDR2 FQGTGA. CDR3 residues: CASSLMVAQNTEAFF. The CDR3 nucleotides are TGTGCCAGCAGCTTAATGGTAGCCCAGAACACTGAAGCTTTCTTT.

CDR3 nucleotides: TGTGCCAGTAGTGAAGGATCCACAGATACGCAGTATTTT. Translated: CASSEGSTDTQYF. The genes are TRBV19 and TRBJ2-3, with D hard to call. The germline CDR1 and CDR2 sequences are LNHDA and SQIVND (reference sequence). With 5 bases removed from V and 2 bases from J, the gap between germline ends came to 8 bases. This CDR3 region has 13 residues.

This clone turned up a few times. The CDR3 sequence: CASSSTGNFNQPQHF. CDR3 nucleotide sequence: TGCGCCAGCAGCTCGACAGGGAATTTCAATCAGCCCCAGCATTTT. This chain connects TRBV5-1 to TRBJ1-5; the match to TRBD1 covers 7 bases. Germline V gives CDR1 SGHRS, CDR2 YFSETQ. The trim removed 3 bases at V and 3 bases at J, leaving 6 bases unmatched. The CDR3 has 15 amino acids.

V and J are TRBV21-1 and TRBJ2-5; the table calls TRBD1, which could not be checked here. The J call is uncertain, as TRBJ2-7 better fits the DNA end. TRBV21-1 is recorded as a pseudogene. The CDR3 is 17 amino acids. The CDR3 bases are TGTGCCAGCAGCAAAGCTATTCGGGCAGGGTTTTGGGCCGAGCAGTACTTC. This codes for CASSKAIRAGFWAEQYF.